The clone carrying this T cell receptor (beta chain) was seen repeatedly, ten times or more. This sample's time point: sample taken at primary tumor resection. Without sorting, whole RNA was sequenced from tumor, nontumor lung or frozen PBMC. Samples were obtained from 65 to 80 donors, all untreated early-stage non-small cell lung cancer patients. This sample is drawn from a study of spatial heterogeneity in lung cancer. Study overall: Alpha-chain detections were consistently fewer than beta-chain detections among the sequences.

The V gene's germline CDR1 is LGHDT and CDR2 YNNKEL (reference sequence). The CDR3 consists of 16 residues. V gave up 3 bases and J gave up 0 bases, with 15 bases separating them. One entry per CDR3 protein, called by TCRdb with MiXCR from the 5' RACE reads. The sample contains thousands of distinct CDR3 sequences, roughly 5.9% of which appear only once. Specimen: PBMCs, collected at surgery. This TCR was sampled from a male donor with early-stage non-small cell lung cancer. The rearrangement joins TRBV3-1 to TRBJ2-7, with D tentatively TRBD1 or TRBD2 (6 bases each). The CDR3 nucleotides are TGTGCCAGCAGCCACCGGAGGGGGAGCGACTCCTACGAGCAGTACTTC. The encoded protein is CASSHRRGSDSYEQYF.